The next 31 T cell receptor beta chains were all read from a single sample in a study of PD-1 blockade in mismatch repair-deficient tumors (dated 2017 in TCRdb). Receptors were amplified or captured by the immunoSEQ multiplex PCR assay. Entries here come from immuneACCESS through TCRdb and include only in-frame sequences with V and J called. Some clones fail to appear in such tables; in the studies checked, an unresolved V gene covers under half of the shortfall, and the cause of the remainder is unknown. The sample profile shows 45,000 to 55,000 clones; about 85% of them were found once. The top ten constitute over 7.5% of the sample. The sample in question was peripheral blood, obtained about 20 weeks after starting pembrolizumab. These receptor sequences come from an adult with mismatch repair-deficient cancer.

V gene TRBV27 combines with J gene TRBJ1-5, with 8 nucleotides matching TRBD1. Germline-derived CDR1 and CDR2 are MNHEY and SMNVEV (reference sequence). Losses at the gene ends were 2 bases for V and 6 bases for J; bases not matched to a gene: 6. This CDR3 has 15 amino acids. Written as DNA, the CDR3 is TGTGCCAGCAGTTTAAGTCAGGGGGCGGGTCAGCCCCAGCATTTT. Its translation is CASSLSQGAGQPQHF.

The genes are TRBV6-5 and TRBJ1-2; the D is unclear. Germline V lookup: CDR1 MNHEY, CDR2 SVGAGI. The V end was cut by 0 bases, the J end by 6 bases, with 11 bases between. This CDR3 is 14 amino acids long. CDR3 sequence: CASSYSGPPDGYTF. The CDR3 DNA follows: TGTGCCAGCAGTTACTCAGGGCCTCCGGATGGCTACACCTTC.

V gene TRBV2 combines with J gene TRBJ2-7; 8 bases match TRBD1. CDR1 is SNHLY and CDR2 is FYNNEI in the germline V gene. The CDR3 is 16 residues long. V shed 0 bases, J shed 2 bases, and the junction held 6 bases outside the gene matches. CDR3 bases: TGTGCCAGCAGTGAAGCGAGGGGACAGGTGCCCTACGAGCAGTACTTC. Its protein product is CASSEARGQVPYEQYF.

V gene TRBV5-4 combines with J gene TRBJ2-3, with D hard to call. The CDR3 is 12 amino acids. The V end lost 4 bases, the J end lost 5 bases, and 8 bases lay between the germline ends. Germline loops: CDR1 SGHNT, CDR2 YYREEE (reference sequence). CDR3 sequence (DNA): TGTGCCAGCAGCCGTCCCCAAGATACGCAGTATTTT. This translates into CASSRPQDTQYF.

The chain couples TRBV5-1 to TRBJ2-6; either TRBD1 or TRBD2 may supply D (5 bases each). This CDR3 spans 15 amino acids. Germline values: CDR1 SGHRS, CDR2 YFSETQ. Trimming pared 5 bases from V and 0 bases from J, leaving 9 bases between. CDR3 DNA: TGCGCCAGCAGAGAGGGGAACTCTGGGGCCAACGTCCTGACTTTC. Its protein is CASREGNSGANVLTF.

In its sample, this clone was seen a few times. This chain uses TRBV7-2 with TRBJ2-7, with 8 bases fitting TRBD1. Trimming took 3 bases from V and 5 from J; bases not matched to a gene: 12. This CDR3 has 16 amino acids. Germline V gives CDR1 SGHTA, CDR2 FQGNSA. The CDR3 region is CASSFLGQGRGNEQYF. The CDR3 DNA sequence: TGTGCCAGCAGCTTCCTTGGACAGGGCCGAGGAAACGAGCAGTACTTC.

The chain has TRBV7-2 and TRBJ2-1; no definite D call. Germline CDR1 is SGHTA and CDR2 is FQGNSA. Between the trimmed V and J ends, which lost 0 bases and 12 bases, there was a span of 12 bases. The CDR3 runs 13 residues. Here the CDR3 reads CASSLAGLHTQFF. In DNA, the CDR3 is TGTGCCAGCAGCTTAGCGGGCCTCCATACGCAGTTCTTC.

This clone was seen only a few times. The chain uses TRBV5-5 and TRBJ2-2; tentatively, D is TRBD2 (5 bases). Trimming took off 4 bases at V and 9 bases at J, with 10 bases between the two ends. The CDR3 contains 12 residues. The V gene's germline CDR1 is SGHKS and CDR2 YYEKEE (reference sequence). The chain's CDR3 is CASSPEGRELFF. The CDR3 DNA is TGTGCCAGCAGCCCTGAGGGCCGGGAGCTGTTTTTT.

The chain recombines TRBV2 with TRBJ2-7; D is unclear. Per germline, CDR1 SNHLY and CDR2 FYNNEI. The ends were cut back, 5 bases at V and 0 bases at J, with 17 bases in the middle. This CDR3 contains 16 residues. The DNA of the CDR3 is TGTGCCAGCAGTAAGGACCTAAAATTCACCTCCTACGAGCAGTACTTC. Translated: CASSKDLKFTSYEQYF.

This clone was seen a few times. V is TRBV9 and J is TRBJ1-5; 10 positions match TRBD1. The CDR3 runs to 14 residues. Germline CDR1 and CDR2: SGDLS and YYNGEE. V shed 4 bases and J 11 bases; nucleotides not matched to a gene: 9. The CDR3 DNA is TGTGCCAGCAGCCCCGGACAGGGGGGGGAGGCCCAGCATTTT. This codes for CASSPGQGGEAQHF.

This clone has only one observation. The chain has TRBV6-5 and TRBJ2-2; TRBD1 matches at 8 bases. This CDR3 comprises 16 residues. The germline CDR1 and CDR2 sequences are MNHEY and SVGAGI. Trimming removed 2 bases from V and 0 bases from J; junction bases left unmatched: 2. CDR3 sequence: CASSYGQGSNTGELFF. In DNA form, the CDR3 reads TGTGCCAGCAGTTACGGACAGGGCTCGAACACCGGGGAGCTGTTTTTT.

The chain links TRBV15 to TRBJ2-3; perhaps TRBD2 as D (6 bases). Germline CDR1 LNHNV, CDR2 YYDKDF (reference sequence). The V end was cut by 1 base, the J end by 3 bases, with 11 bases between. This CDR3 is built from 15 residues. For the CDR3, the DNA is TGTGCCACCAGCAGAGTCCGGGGGAGGACAGATACGCAGTATTTT. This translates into CATSRVRGRTDTQYF.

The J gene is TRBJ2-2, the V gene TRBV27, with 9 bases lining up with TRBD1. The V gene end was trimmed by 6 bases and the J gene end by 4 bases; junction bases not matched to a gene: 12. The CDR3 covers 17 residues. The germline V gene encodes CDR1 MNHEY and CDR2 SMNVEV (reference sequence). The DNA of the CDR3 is TGTGCCAGCAGCTCCGGCACAGGGGGCAGGGGCACCGGGGAGCTGTTTTTT. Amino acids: CASSSGTGGRGTGELFF.

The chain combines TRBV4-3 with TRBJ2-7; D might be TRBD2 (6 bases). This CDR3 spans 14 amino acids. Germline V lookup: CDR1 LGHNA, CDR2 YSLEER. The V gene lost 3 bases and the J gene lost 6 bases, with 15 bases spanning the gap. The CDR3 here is CASSQLLLASEQYF. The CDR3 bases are TGCGCCAGCAGCCAGCTCCTACTAGCCAGCGAGCAGTACTTC.

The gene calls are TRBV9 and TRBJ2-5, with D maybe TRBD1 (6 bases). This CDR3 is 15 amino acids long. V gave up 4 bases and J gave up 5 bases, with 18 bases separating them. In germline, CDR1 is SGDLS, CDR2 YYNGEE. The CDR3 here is CASSPGPWTEETQYF. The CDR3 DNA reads TGTGCCAGCAGCCCCGGCCCCTGGACAGAGGAGACCCAGTACTTC. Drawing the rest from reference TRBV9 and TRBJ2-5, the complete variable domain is DSGVTQTPKHLITATGQRVTLRCSPRSGDLSVYWYQQSLDQGLQFLIQYYNGEERAKGNILERFSAQQFPDLHSELNLSSLELGDSALYFCASSPGPWTEETQYFGPGTRLLVL.

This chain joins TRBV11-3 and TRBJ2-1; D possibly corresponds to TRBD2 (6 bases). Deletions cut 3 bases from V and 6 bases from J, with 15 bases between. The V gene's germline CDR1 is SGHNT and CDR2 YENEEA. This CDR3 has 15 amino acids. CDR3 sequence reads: CASSLVGSGVNEQFF. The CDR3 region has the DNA TGTGCCAGCAGCTTGGTCGGGAGTGGCGTCAATGAGCAGTTCTTC.

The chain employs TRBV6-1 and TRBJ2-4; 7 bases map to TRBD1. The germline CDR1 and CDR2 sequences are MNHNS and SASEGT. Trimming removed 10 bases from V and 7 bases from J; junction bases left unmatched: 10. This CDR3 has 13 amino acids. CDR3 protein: CATGNRGSNIQYF. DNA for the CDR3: TGTGCCACCGGGAACAGGGGATCGAACATTCAGTACTTC.

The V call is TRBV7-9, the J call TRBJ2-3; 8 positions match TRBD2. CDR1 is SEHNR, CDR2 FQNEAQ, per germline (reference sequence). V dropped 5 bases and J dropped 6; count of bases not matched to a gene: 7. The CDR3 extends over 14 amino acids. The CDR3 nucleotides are TGTGCCAGCAGCAGGACTAGCATTACGGATACGCAGTATTTT. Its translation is CASSRTSITDTQYF.

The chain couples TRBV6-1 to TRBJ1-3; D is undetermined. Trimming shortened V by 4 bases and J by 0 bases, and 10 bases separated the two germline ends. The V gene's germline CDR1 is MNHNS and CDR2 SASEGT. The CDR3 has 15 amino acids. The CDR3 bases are TGTGCCAGCAGTGCAAGAGAGGGCTCTGGAAACACCATATATTTT. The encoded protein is CASSAREGSGNTIYF.

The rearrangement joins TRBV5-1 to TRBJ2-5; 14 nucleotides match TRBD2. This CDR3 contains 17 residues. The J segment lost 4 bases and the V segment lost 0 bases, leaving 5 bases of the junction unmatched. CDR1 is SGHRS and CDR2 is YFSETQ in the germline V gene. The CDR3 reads CASSLGGTSGSTETQYF. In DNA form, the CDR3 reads TGCGCCAGCAGCTTGGGAGGGACTAGCGGGAGTACAGAGACCCAGTACTTC.

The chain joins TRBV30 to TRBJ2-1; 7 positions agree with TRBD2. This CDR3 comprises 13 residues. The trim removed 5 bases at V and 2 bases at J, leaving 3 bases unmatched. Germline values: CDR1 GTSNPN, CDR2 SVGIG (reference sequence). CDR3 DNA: TGTGCCTGGTGGGGGGGAACCTACAATGAGCAGTTCTTC. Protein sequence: CAWWGGTYNEQFF.

For the CDR3, the DNA is TGTGCCAGTAGGCCAATAAACACCGGGGAGCTGTTTTTT. Translating it yields CASRPINTGELFF. V usage is TRBV19 and J usage is TRBJ2-2; D is uncertain. CDR3 length: 13 residues. The V end lost 6 bases, the J end lost 2 bases, and 7 bases lay between the germline ends. Germline assignment: CDR1 LNHDA and CDR2 SQIVND (reference sequence).

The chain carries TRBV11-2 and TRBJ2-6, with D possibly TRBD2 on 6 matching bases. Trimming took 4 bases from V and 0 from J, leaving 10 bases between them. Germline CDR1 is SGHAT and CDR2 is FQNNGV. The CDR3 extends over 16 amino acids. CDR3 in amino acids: CASSSSGVSGANVLTF. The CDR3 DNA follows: TGTGCCAGCAGCTCCTCGGGGGTCTCTGGGGCCAACGTCCTGACTTTC.

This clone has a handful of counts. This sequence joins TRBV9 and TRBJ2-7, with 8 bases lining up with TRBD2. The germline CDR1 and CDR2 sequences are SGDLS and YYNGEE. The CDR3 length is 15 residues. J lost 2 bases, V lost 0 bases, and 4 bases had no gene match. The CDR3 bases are TGTGCCAGCAGCGTAGACCAGGGACTAGCCTACGAGCAGTACTTC. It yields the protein CASSVDQGLAYEQYF.

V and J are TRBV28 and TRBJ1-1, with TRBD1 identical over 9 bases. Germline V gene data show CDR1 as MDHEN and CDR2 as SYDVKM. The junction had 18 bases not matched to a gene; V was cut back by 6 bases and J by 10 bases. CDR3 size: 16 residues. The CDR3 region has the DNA TGTGCCAGCAGGCCACTGACAGGGGGACTCTCCGGGTCAGCTTTCTTT. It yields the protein CASRPLTGGLSGSAFF. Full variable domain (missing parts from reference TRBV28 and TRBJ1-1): DVKVTQSSRYLVKRTGEKVFLECVQDMDHENMFWYRQDPGLGLRLIYFSYDVKMKEKGDIPEGYSVSREKKERFSLILESASTNQTSMYLCASRPLTGGLSGSAFFGQGTRLTVV.

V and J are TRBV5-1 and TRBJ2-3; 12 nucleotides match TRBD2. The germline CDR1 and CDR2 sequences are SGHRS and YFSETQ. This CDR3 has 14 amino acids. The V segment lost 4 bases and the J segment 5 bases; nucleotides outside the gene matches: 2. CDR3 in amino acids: CASSPGLAGDTQYF. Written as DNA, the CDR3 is TGCGCCAGCAGCCCGGGACTAGCGGGAGATACGCAGTATTTT.

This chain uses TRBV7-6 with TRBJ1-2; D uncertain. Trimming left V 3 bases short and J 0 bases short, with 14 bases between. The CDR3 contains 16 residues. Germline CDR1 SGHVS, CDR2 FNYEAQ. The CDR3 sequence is CASSFSRGRSNYGYTF. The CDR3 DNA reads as TGTGCCAGCAGCTTTTCTCGTGGACGGTCTAACTATGGCTACACCTTC.

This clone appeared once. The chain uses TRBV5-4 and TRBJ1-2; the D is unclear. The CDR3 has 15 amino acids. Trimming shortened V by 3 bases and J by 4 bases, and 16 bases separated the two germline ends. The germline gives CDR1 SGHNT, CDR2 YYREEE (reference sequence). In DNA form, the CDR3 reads TGTGCCAGCAGCTGGGATCTAAAAGAGGGCTATGGCTACACCTTC. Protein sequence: CASSWDLKEGYGYTF.

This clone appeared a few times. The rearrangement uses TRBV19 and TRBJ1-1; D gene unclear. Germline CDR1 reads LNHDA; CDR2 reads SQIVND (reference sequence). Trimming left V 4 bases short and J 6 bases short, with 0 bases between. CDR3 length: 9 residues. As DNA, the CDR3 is TGTGCCAGTAGTACTGAAGCTTTCTTT. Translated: CASSTEAFF.

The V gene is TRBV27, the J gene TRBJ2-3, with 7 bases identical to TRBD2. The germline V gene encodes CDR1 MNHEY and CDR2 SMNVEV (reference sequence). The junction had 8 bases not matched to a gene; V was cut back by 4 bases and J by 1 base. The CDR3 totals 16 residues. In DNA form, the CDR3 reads TGTGCCAGCAGTTCTCTTCGTGCGGGGGGCACAGATACGCAGTATTTT. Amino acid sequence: CASSSLRAGGTDTQYF.

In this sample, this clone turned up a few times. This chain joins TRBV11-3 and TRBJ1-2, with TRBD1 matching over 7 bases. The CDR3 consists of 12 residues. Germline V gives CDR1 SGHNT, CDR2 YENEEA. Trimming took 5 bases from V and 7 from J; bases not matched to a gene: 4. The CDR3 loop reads CASSRQGLGYTF. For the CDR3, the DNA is TGTGCCAGCAGCAGACAGGGCCTTGGCTACACCTTC.